Shown below are 3 T cell receptor beta chains from a single sample sequenced in a study of control samples from healthy donors and cancer patients. The assay was immunoSEQ multiplex PCR, and TCRdb's table has in-frame clones only and misses some. Of 45,000 to 55,000 clones detected, 95% appear once; the ten largest clones hold 2.4%. Sequenced sample: blood. These receptors were collected from a man aged 25-40 years in good health.

The V gene is TRBV28, the J gene TRBJ2-7, with 8 bases identical to TRBD1. Germline loops: CDR1 MDHEN, CDR2 SYDVKM. This CDR3 has 15 amino acids. Losses at the gene ends were 4 bases for V and 4 bases for J; bases not matched to a gene: 9. The CDR3 loop is CASSSLTGAVYEQYF. The CDR3 region has the DNA TGTGCCAGCAGTTCTTTGACAGGGGCCGTATACGAGCAGTACTTC.

The chain is built from TRBV6-5 and TRBJ2-3, with a possible D match to TRBD2 (6 bases). Germline V gene lookup returns CDR1 MNHEY and CDR2 SVGAGI. The CDR3 is made up of 15 amino acids. Trimming pared 6 bases from V and 2 bases from J, leaving 15 bases between. CDR3 amino acids: CASSGISGTTDTQYF. CDR3 nucleotide sequence: TGTGCCAGCAGCGGAATTAGCGGAACCACAGATACGCAGTATTTT.

The DNA for the CDR3 is TGTGCCAGCAGCTTCGGTTGGAGGAGTGAGCAGTTCTTC. Protein product: CASSFGWRSEQFF. The chain couples TRBV7-3 to TRBJ2-1; D possibly corresponds to TRBD2 (5 bases). Trimming stripped 3 bases from V and 9 bases from J, with 12 bases between. This CDR3 comprises 13 residues. Looked up from germline, CDR1 is SGHTA and CDR2 is FQGTGA.